This TCR beta chain originates from a study of cytomegalovirus exposure and HLA in healthy donors. The PCR contained 60 Vbeta and 13 Jbeta primers. Produced via immunoSEQ multiplex PCR; TCRdb's table is partial and in-frame only. The sample lists 150,000 or so clones; under 90% were seen once. Study-level findings and limits: In vitro data verified a few CMV-associated chains as specific for CMV antigens. TCR beta chains numbering 164 were designated cytomegalovirus-associated. Within an earlier analysis, most TCR beta V segments proved productive either about 87% or about 30% of the time.

Comments on this clone: What it recognizes is unknown.

The CDR3 consists of 14 residues. CDR1 MDHEN and CDR2 SYDVKM come from the germline V gene. The junction had 9 bases not matched to a gene; V was cut back by 10 bases and J by 7 bases. This sequence was found in a man between 18 and 29 years old in good health and CMV-seronegative. The chain joins TRBV28 to TRBJ1-4; 10 bases match TRBD1. The sequenced sample consisted of PBMCs. The CDR3 spells CATLDRGQTEKLFF. CDR3 nucleotides: TGTGCCACCCTCGACAGGGGGCAAACTGAAAAACTGTTTTTT.